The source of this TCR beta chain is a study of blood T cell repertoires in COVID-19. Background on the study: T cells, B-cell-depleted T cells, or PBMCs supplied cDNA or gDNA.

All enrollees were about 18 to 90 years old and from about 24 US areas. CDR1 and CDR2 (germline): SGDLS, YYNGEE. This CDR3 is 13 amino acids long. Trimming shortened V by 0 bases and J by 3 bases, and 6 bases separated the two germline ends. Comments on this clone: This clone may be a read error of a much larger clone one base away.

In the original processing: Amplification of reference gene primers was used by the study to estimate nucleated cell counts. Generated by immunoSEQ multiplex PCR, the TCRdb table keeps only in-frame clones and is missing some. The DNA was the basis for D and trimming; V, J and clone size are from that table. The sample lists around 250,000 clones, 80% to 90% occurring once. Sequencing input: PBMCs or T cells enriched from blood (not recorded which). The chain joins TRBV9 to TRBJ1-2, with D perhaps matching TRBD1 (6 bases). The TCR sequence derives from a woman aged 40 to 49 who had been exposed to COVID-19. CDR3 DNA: TGTGCCAGCAGCGTAGCAGGGGACTATGGCTACACCTTC. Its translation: CASSVAGDYGYTF. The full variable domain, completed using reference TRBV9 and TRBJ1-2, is DSGVTQTPKHLITATGQRVTLRCSPRSGDLSVYWYQQSLDQGLQFLIQYYNGEERAKGNILERFSAQQFPDLHSELNLSSLELGDSALYFCASSVAGDYGYTFGSGTRLTVV.